A single sample is the source of the 19 T cell receptor beta chains below, sequenced in a study of T cell repertoires in aging, cancer and after chemotherapy. The template was genomic DNA from peripheral blood, not RNA. Multiplex touch-down PCR with TRB-A/B primers amplified rearranged V-D-J TRB sequences. TCRdb itself ran the multiplex PCR reads through MiXCR, one entry per CDR3 protein. The sample has some 2,500 distinct CDR3 sequences; approximately 24% are singletons. The sample consisted of blood. The origin of the receptors is a human donor with a solid tumor.

This sequence joins TRBV7-9 and TRBJ1-4; 7 bases are shared with TRBD1. The CDR3 length is 13 residues. The ends lost 1 base at V and 10 bases at J; junction bases unmatched: 3. Germline V lookup: CDR1 SEHNR, CDR2 FQNEAQ (reference sequence). As DNA, the CDR3 is TGTGCCAGCAGCTTAGGGGACAGCGGAAAACTGTTTTTT. It specifies CASSLGDSGKLFF.

For this clonotype: Possible read error: a much larger clone is one base away. V and J are TRBV6-9 and TRBJ1-1, with D tentatively TRBD1 (5 bases). CDR1 is MNHGY, CDR2 SVAAGI, per germline. CDR3 length: 13 residues. Trimming shortened V by 6 bases and J by 1 base, and 9 bases separated the two germline ends. CDR3 nucleotide sequence: TGTGCCAGCAGGCCTCAGGGGAACACTGAAGCTTTCTTT. Its protein is CASRPQGNTEAFF.

In the case of this clonotype: Being one base from a much bigger clone, this may be a read error. This rearrangement joins TRBV10-3 to TRBJ2-1; D remains ambiguous. With 2 bases removed from V and 5 bases from J, the gap between germline ends came to 13 bases. Germline CDR1 is ENHRY and CDR2 is SYGVKD. This CDR3 spans 15 amino acids. The chain's CDR3 is CAISERKDGNNEQFF. CDR3 sequence (DNA): TGTGCCATCAGTGAGCGGAAGGACGGAAACAATGAGCAGTTCTTC.

This clonotype occurred a few times. This rearrangement joins TRBV7-2 to TRBJ1-5; a possible D gene is TRBD1 (6 bases). The length of the CDR3 is 15 residues. Germline loops: CDR1 SGHTA, CDR2 FQGNSA. Trimming pared 1 base from V and 3 bases from J, leaving 10 bases between. The CDR3 here is CASSLEGGFNQPQHF. The CDR3 nucleotides read TGTGCCAGCAGCTTAGAAGGGGGTTTCAATCAGCCCCAGCATTTT.

The chain links TRBV6-2 or TRBV6-3 to TRBJ2-3, with TRBD1 matching over 10 bases. This CDR3 contains 15 residues. J lost 1 base, V lost 6 bases, and 4 bases had no gene match. Germline-derived CDR1 and CDR2 are MNHEY and SVGEGT. For the CDR3, the DNA is TGTGCCAGCAGATGGGACAGGGGCGGCACAGATACGCAGTATTTT. Protein sequence: CASRWDRGGTDTQYF.

Turning to this clonotype: A read error is possible here, since a much larger clone lies one base away. This CDR3 fails to terminate in the conserved phenylalanine or tryptophan, so it likely reflects a read error. J is TRBJ1-2 and V is TRBV19, with 8 bases matching TRBD1. V lost 5 bases to trimming and J lost 6 bases; unmatched junction nucleotides: 14. CDR1 and CDR2 (germline): LNHDA, SQIVND (reference sequence). This CDR3 comprises 16 residues. CDR3 DNA sequence: TGTGCCAGTAGTTCAGCGGACAGGGTTGAGATTGATGGCTACACCTTA. Its translation: CASSSADRVEIDGYTL.

This clonotype qualifies as medium-sized. This chain links TRBV30 with TRBJ2-7, with 11 bases matching TRBD2. This CDR3 has 15 residues. The V gene end was trimmed by 2 bases and the J gene end by 2 bases; junction bases not matched to a gene: 5. Germline V gene sequence: CDR1 GTSNPN, CDR2 SVGIG (reference sequence). The CDR3 reads CAWSPWTSGPYEQYF. The CDR3 coding sequence is TGTGCCTGGAGTCCCTGGACTAGCGGGCCCTACGAGCAGTACTTC.

The gene calls are TRBV28 and TRBJ2-1; D call uncertain. Trimming removed 4 bases at V and 6 bases at J, with 10 bases between. The germline V gene encodes CDR1 MDHEN and CDR2 SYDVKM. The CDR3 covers 13 residues. In DNA form, the CDR3 reads TGTGCCAGCAGTTCTTCTAACCCCAATGAGCAGTTCTTC. It translates to CASSSSNPNEQFF.

The V call is TRBV15, the J call TRBJ1-2, with 7 bases matching TRBD1. CDR1 LNHNV and CDR2 YYDKDF come from the germline V gene (reference sequence). J was trimmed by 4 bases and V by 1 base; bases with no gene match: 6. The CDR3 is 15 residues long. CDR3: CATSRGRGRPYGYTF. The CDR3 nucleotides read TGTGCCACCAGCAGAGGAAGGGGGCGGCCCTATGGCTACACCTTC.

This clonotype rates as medium-sized. This chain links TRBV11-1 with TRBJ2-5; the match to TRBD2 covers 16 bases. The length of the CDR3 is 17 residues. V trimming: 4 bases; J trimming: 5 bases; junction bases outside the gene matches: 7. From germline, CDR1 is SGHAT and CDR2 FQDESV (reference sequence). CDR3 loop: CASSSGLAGGGRETQYF. The CDR3 nucleotides read TGTGCCAGCAGCTCGGGACTAGCGGGGGGGGGGAGGGAGACCCAGTACTTC. The full variable domain, its missing parts supplied by reference TRBV11-1 and TRBJ2-5, is EAEVAQSPRYKITEKSQAVAFWCDPISGHATLYWYRQILGQGPELLVQFQDESVVDDSQLPKDRFSAERLKGVDSTLKIQPAELGDSAMYLCASSSGLAGGGRETQYFGPGTRLLVL.

This clonotype is deemed medium-sized. This chain connects TRBV6-5 to TRBJ2-7, with 11 bases fitting TRBD1. CDR3 length: 16 amino acids. Germline V CDR1 and CDR2: MNHEY, SVGAGI. V was pared by 2 bases and J by 2 bases, with 5 bases of the junction left unmatched. The CDR3 region is CASSYVGDRGAYEQYF. The CDR3 bases are TGTGCCAGCAGTTACGTAGGGGACAGGGGGGCCTACGAGCAGTACTTC.

This chain connects TRBV7-2 to TRBJ1-2, with 7 bases identical to TRBD1. CDR1 and CDR2 (germline): SGHTA, FQGNSA. J gave up 4 bases and V 3 bases, and 11 bases lay outside the gene matches. This CDR3 has 16 residues. The CDR3 loop reads CASSLNRDRVCYGYTF. The CDR3 nucleotides read TGTGCCAGCAGCTTGAACCGGGACAGAGTCTGCTATGGCTACACCTTC.

The chain has TRBV5-6 and TRBJ1-2; TRBD1 matches 7 bases. CDR3 length: 17 residues. V gave up 0 bases and J gave up 1 base; unmatched junction bases: 9. Germline V gene lookup returns CDR1 SGHDT and CDR2 YYEEEE. The chain's CDR3 is CASSLGRGTAYNYGYTF. For the CDR3, the DNA is TGTGCCAGCAGCTTGGGTCGAGGGACAGCGTATAACTATGGCTACACCTTC.

This chain connects TRBV5-1 to TRBJ2-3; D gene ambiguous. V was pared by 0 bases and J by 0 bases, with 8 bases between. The CDR3 length is 15 residues. Germline CDR1 is SGHRS and CDR2 is YFSETQ. CDR3 amino acids: CASSLVLASTDTQYF. The CDR3 DNA reads TGCGCCAGCAGCTTGGTGTTAGCTAGCACAGATACGCAGTATTTT. Combining the CDR3 with reference TRBV5-1 and TRBJ2-3 gives the whole variable domain KAGVTQTPRYLIKTRGQQVTLSCSPISGHRSVSWYQQTPGQGLQFLFEYFSETQRNKGNFPGRFSGRQFSNSRSEMNVSTLELGDSALYLCASSLVLASTDTQYFGPGTRLTVL.

This clonotype is medium-sized. J is TRBJ1-4 and V is TRBV19; unclear D gene. Germline loops: CDR1 LNHDA, CDR2 SQIVND (reference sequence). This CDR3 has 13 residues. V gave up 5 bases and J gave up 8 bases, with 12 bases separating them. CDR3 nucleotide sequence: TGTGCCAGTAGTCCCCGTAGGGAAGAAAAACTGTTTTTT. Its protein product is CASSPRREEKLFF.

The gene calls are TRBV7-2 and TRBJ2-1; TRBD2 matches at 8 bases. Germline values: CDR1 SGHTA, CDR2 FQGNSA. This CDR3 has 14 residues. The junction had 5 bases not matched to a gene; V was cut back by 5 bases and J by 5 bases. This CDR3 reads CASSGRAGDNEQFF. The CDR3, as DNA: TGTGCCAGCAGCGGGCGAGCGGGGGACAATGAGCAGTTCTTC.

This clonotype was recorded a few times. The chain couples TRBV7-6 to TRBJ1-1; a weak D match, TRBD1 (5 bases). This CDR3 has 13 amino acids. Germline V gene sequence: CDR1 SGHVS, CDR2 FNYEAQ. The V end lost 5 bases, the J end lost 10 bases, and 17 bases lay between the germline ends. CDR3: CASSPASGSAAFF. The CDR3 DNA reads TGTGCCAGCAGCCCGGCTTCAGGGTCCGCAGCTTTCTTT.

In regard to this clonotype: This clone may be a read error of a much larger clone one base away. V and J are TRBV6-5 and TRBJ1-6; D remains unclear. Germline lookup yields CDR1 MNHEY and CDR2 SVGAGI. This CDR3 contains 13 residues. The CDR3: CAFWAGPNLPLHF. CDR3 coding DNA: TGTGCCTTTTGGGCAGGCCCGAATTTACCCCTCCACTTT.

V gene TRBV11-3 combines with J gene TRBJ2-5; D gene uncertain. The CDR3 totals 14 residues. Looked up from germline, CDR1 is SGHNT and CDR2 is YENEEA. V lost 5 bases to trimming and J lost 7 bases, with 17 bases between them. The CDR3 protein is CASSNYGQEGTQYF. The CDR3 nucleotides read TGTGCCAGCAGCAATTATGGCCAAGAAGGGACCCAGTACTTC.